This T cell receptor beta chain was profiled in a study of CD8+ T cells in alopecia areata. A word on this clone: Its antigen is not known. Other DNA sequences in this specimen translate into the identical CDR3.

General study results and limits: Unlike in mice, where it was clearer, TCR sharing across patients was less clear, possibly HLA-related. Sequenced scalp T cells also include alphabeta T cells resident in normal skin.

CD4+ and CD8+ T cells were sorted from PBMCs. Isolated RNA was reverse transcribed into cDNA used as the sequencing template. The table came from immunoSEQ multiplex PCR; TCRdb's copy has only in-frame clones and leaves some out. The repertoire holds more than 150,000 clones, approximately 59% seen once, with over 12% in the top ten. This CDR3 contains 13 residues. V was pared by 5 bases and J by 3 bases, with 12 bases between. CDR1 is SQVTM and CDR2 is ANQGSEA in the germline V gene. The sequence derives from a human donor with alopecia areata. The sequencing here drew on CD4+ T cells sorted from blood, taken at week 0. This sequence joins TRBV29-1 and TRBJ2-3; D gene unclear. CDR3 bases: TGCAGCGTTTCTGGGGTTCTAACAGATACGCAGTATTTT. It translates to CSVSGVLTDTQYF.